This T cell receptor (beta chain) appears in the sequencing data of a study of T cell responses to AZD1222 COVID-19 vaccine. Clones were sequenced by immunoSEQ multiplex PCR, and TCRdb holds only the in-frame ones, with some missing. The repertoire holds roughly 100,000 clones, with 88% as singletons. On this clone: Its antigen is currently unknown.

Germline CDR1 LGHDT, CDR2 YNNKEL (reference sequence). The V end lost 2 bases, the J end lost 3 bases, and 7 bases lay between the germline ends. This CDR3 spans 13 amino acids. Study results and limitations: Donors, mostly white British, included more females; clonal diversity was possibly underestimated.

The chain recombines TRBV3-1 (or the pseudogene TRBV3-2) with TRBJ1-1; possible D gene TRBD1, 5 bases. The receptor was derived from an adult in good health. The sample consisted of peripheral blood, taken on day 0 of AZD1222 vaccination. For the CDR3, the DNA is TGTGCCAGCAGCCAATGGGGGGACACTGAAGCTTTCTTT. The encoded protein is CASSQWGDTEAFF.